One sample yielded the 25 T cell receptor beta chains listed below, sequenced in a study of Ad26.COV2.S vaccination and SARS-CoV-2 variants. Stated treatment: over 15 received Ad26.COV2.S at low or high dose, single or two shots; a few received placebo; per-sample allocation not given. On day 63 after the first injection, vaccine and placebo recipients gave samples. Profiled with immunoSEQ multiplex PCR; TCRdb holds only in-frame clones, not every one. Of about 370,000 clones listed, 88% are singletons. The specimen comprised peripheral blood, sampled in a trial of Ad26.COV2.S vaccine versus placebo. These receptors all stem from a person aged 18-60 years who received the Ad26.COV2.S COVID-19 vaccine or a placebo.

V usage is TRBV5-5 and J usage is TRBJ1-2, with no clear D. From germline, CDR1 is SGHKS and CDR2 YYEKEE (reference sequence). The CDR3 is 13 amino acids. V lost 1 base to trimming and J lost 8 bases, with 12 bases between them. The CDR3 loop is CASSLSGKDGYTF. The CDR3, as DNA: TGTGCCAGCAGCTTGTCCGGGAAGGACGGCTACACCTTC. Full variable domain (remainder filled in from reference TRBV5-5 and TRBJ1-2): DAGVTQSPTHLIKTRGQQVTLRCSPISGHKSVSWYQQVLGQGPQFIFQYYEKEERGRGNFPDRFSARQFPNYSSELNVNALLLGDSALYLCASSLSGKDGYTFGSGTRLTVV.

The rearrangement links TRBV10-3 to TRBJ1-2; TRBD1 aligns across 11 bases. V shed 10 bases, J shed 0 bases, and the junction held 10 bases outside the gene matches. Germline assignment: CDR1 ENHRY and CDR2 SYGVKD. This CDR3 has 16 residues. The CDR3 DNA reads as TGTGCCAGTTCACGGACAGGGGGCTCCCCTAACTATGGCTACACCTTC. Translation gives CASSRTGGSPNYGYTF.

This chain joins TRBV7-8 and TRBJ1-2, with 8 nucleotides matching TRBD1. Looked up from germline, CDR1 is SGHVS and CDR2 is FQNEAQ. There are 16 residues in the CDR3. J lost 8 bases, V lost 2 bases, and 13 bases had no gene match. The CDR3 DNA reads TGTGCCAGCAGCTTAAACCGGACAGGGAAGGGAAGAGGCTACACCTTC. This encodes CASSLNRTGKGRGYTF.

The chain joins TRBV5-8 to TRBJ2-5, with TRBD2 matching 8 bases. This CDR3 is built from 16 residues. The germline V gene has CDR1 SGHTS and CDR2 YDEGEE. V was pared by 5 bases and J by 4 bases, with 13 bases of the junction left unmatched. CDR3 coding DNA: TGTGCCAGCAGGATCGGGGGGGGCGGGATTGGAGAGACCCAGTACTTC. This sequence encodes CASRIGGGGIGETQYF. Full variable domain (missing parts from reference TRBV5-8 and TRBJ2-5): EAGVTQSPTHLIKTRGQQATLRCSPISGHTSVYWYQQALGLGLQFLLWYDEGEERNRGNFPPRFSGRQFPNYSSELNVNALELEDSALYLCASRIGGGGIGETQYFGPGTRLLVL.

The chain employs TRBV7-2 and TRBJ2-3, with D uncertain. Germline lookup yields CDR1 SGHTA and CDR2 FQGNSA. The ends were cut back, 5 bases at V and 0 bases at J, with 9 bases in the middle. The CDR3 covers 14 residues. The CDR3 DNA reads as TGTGCCAGCAGCCGCTTACAGAGCACAGATACGCAGTATTTT. As protein: CASSRLQSTDTQYF.

This clone has more than one count but fewer than ten. The chain combines TRBV5-4 with TRBJ1-2; 8 bases match TRBD1. Losses at the gene ends were 4 bases for V and 4 bases for J; bases not matched to a gene: 12. Germline CDR1 is SGHNT and CDR2 is YYREEE (reference sequence). This CDR3 region has 16 residues. The chain's CDR3 is CASSLRVTGGAYGYTF. The CDR3 coding sequence is TGTGCCAGCAGCCTACGAGTCACAGGGGGAGCCTATGGCTACACCTTC. Complete variable domain (other parts from reference TRBV5-4 and TRBJ1-2): ETGVTQSPTHLIKTRGQQVTLRCSSQSGHNTVSWYQQALGQGPQFIFQYYREEENGRGNFPPRFSGLQFPNYSSELNVNALELDDSALYLCASSLRVTGGAYGYTFGSGTRLTVV.

The rearrangement joins TRBV12-3 or TRBV12-4 to TRBJ2-1; D gene uncertain. The CDR3 covers 13 residues. The ends were cut back, 4 bases at V and 6 bases at J, with 10 bases in the middle. In nucleotides, the CDR3 is TGTGCCAGCAGTTCGGACCGGGTCAATGAGCAGTTCTTC. Its protein product is CASSSDRVNEQFF.

CDR3 DNA sequence: TGTGCCATCCGGGACCCAGCTCATGAGCAGTTCTTC. As protein: CAIRDPAHEQFF. V and J are TRBV10-3 and TRBJ2-1, with D possibly being TRBD1 or TRBD2 (5 bases each). The CDR3 totals 12 residues. The V and J ends lost 8 bases and 8 bases respectively, with 13 bases between them. Per the germline V gene, CDR1 is ENHRY and CDR2 is SYGVKD.

The chain has TRBV12-3 or TRBV12-4 and TRBJ2-7; D tentatively reads TRBD1 or TRBD2 (5 bases each). The CDR3 loop spans 13 amino acids. V gave up 5 bases and J gave up 2 bases, with 10 bases separating them. CDR3 loop: CASSGQGPYEQYF. The CDR3 nucleotides are TGTGCCAGCAGTGGCCAGGGACCCTACGAGCAGTACTTC.

The V and J genes are TRBV10-1 and TRBJ2-3, with a weak D call TRBD1 (5 bases). There are 14 residues in the CDR3. In germline, CDR1 is WNHNN, CDR2 SYGVQD (reference sequence). The ends were cut back, 6 bases at V and 4 bases at J, with 14 bases in the middle. In DNA form, the CDR3 reads TGCGCCAGCAGCCGTCAGGGTTCCGCAGATACGCAGTATTTT. Translation gives CASSRQGSADTQYF.

V usage is TRBV2 and J usage is TRBJ1-3; D unresolved. Germline CDR1 SNHLY, CDR2 FYNNEI. Trimming removed 5 bases from V and 0 bases from J, with 11 bases in between. This CDR3 has 15 amino acids. The CDR3 nucleotides are TGTGCCAGCAGTTCCGACGTATTCTCTGGAAACACCATATATTTT. Amino acid sequence: CASSSDVFSGNTIYF.

The CDR3: CASSLYRDETQYF. In nucleotides, the CDR3 is TGCGCCAGCAGCTTATACAGGGATGAGACCCAGTACTTC. The genes are TRBV5-1 and TRBJ2-5; D is perhaps TRBD1 (6 bases). In germline, CDR1 is SGHRS, CDR2 YFSETQ. The length of the CDR3 is 13 residues. V gave up 2 bases and J gave up 5 bases, with 10 bases separating them.

The chain has TRBV4-1 and TRBJ2-2; no clear D gene. Germline values: CDR1 MGHRA, CDR2 YSYEKL. The V gene lost 1 base and the J gene lost 5 bases, with 8 bases spanning the gap. The CDR3 is 14 residues long. The CDR3 region has the DNA TGCGCCAGCAGCCAAGCTGCGATAACCGGGGAGCTGTTTTTT. Translation: CASSQAAITGELFF.

The chain combines TRBV7-2 with TRBJ1-2, with D possibly matching TRBD1 (6 bases). The length of the CDR3 is 14 residues. From germline, CDR1 is SGHTA and CDR2 FQGNSA. Trimming pared 5 bases from V and 0 bases from J, leaving 10 bases between. CDR3 amino acids: CASSPRTANYGYTF. The CDR3 nucleotides are TGTGCCAGCAGCCCTCGGACAGCTAACTATGGCTACACCTTC. Filled out from reference TRBV7-2 and TRBJ1-2, the complete variable domain reads GAGVSQSPSNKVTEKGKDVELRCDPISGHTALYWYRQSLGQGLEFLIYFQGNSAPDKSGLPSDRFSAERTGGSVSTLTIQRTQQEDSAVYLCASSPRTANYGYTFGSGTRLTVV.

The chain is built from TRBV3-1 (or the pseudogene TRBV3-2) and TRBJ2-2, with D possibly being TRBD1 or TRBD2 (7 bases each). CDR1 is LGHDT, CDR2 YNNKEL, per germline (reference sequence). V shed 4 bases and J shed 5 bases, with 17 bases lying between them. The CDR3 length is 16 residues. Here the CDR3 reads CASSPRGQGGTGELFF. In DNA, the CDR3 is TGTGCCAGCAGCCCGCGGGGGCAGGGGGGAACCGGGGAGCTGTTTTTT.

This chain joins TRBV3-1 (or the pseudogene TRBV3-2) and TRBJ1-2, with TRBD1 as a possible D gene (6 bases). The CDR3 has 17 residues. Germline loops: CDR1 LGHDT, CDR2 YNNKEL (reference sequence). Trimming pared 1 base from V and 4 bases from J, leaving 19 bases between. CDR3 sequence (DNA): TGTGCCAGCAGCCAAGTTTTCGGAGCAGGGGCCGTCTATGGCTACACCTTC. It encodes CASSQVFGAGAVYGYTF.

The V call is TRBV5-1, the J call TRBJ1-2; 10 bases map to TRBD1. Trimming took 2 bases from V and 6 from J; bases not matched to a gene: 13. The CDR3 covers 17 residues. The germline gives CDR1 SGHRS, CDR2 YFSETQ. For the CDR3, the DNA is TGCGCCAGCAGCTTTGACAGGGGGCTCTCCCCGGTCAATGGCTACACCTTC. As protein: CASSFDRGLSPVNGYTF.

This chain uses TRBV4-3 with TRBJ2-2, with D perhaps assigned TRBD1 or TRBD2 (5 bases each). V was trimmed by 0 bases and J by 3 bases, leaving 11 bases between them. The CDR3 runs to 16 residues. CDR1 LGHNA and CDR2 YSLEER come from the germline V gene. CDR3 DNA sequence: TGCGCCAGCAGCCAAGAACTGGGACCTGACACCGGGGAGCTGTTTTTT. Translating gives CASSQELGPDTGELFF.

The rearrangement uses TRBV2 and TRBJ1-2, with D perhaps TRBD1 (5 bases). This CDR3 is built from 15 residues. V was pared by 7 bases and J by 6 bases, with 21 bases between. Germline loops: CDR1 SNHLY, CDR2 FYNNEI. The CDR3 DNA follows: TGTGCCAGCACCCTTCGAGGGAGGGGATGGGATGGCTACACCTTC. Amino acid sequence: CASTLRGRGWDGYTF.

This chain connects TRBV6-5 to TRBJ1-1, with D possibly matching TRBD1 (6 bases). The germline V gene has CDR1 MNHEY and CDR2 SVGAGI. V gave up 9 bases and J gave up 0 bases, with 14 bases separating them. This CDR3 is built from 14 residues. For the CDR3, the DNA is TGTGCCAGTAGGAACAGGGCGATGAACACTGAAGCTTTCTTT. It codes for CASRNRAMNTEAFF.

The chain joins TRBV7-9 to TRBJ2-5; D perhaps matches TRBD1 (5 bases). The germline gives CDR1 SEHNR, CDR2 FQNEAQ (reference sequence). The V gene lost 5 bases and the J gene lost 5 bases, with 15 bases spanning the gap. The CDR3 extends over 14 amino acids. CDR3 in amino acids: CASSLLQGFETQYF. The DNA for the CDR3 is TGTGCCAGCAGCCTTTTGCAGGGTTTCGAGACCCAGTACTTC. Supplemented by reference TRBV7-9 and TRBJ2-5, the full variable domain reads DTGVSQNPRHKITKRGQNVTFRCDPISEHNRLYWYRQTLGQGPEFLTYFQNEAQLEKSRLLSDRFSAERPKGSFSTLEIQRTEQGDSAMYLCASSLLQGFETQYFGPGTRLLVL.

This clone was observed once. The chain is built from TRBV2 and TRBJ1-2; the match to TRBD1 covers 9 bases. Germline CDR1 is SNHLY and CDR2 is FYNNEI. V gave up 5 bases and J gave up 5 bases; unmatched junction bases: 3. The CDR3 runs 13 residues. This chain's CDR3 is CASSLTGGYGYTF. CDR3 in DNA: TGTGCCAGCAGTCTGACAGGGGGATATGGCTACACCTTC.

The chain has TRBV20-1 and TRBJ1-1, with TRBD1 as a possible D gene (5 bases). Deletions cut 3 bases from V and 7 bases from J, with 9 bases between. The CDR3 is 11 amino acids. Per the germline V gene, CDR1 is DFQATT and CDR2 is SNEGSKA (reference sequence). In DNA, the CDR3 is TGCAGTGCTAGGTGGGGGGGTGAAGCTTTCTTT. Its translation: CSARWGGEAFF.

The rearrangement uses TRBV2 and TRBJ1-1, with a tentative D call TRBD1 (5 bases). The CDR3 loop spans 15 amino acids. Trimming pared 4 bases from V and 5 bases from J, leaving 17 bases between. Germline CDR1 SNHLY, CDR2 FYNNEI. CDR3 amino acids: CASSVGVRGETEAFF. CDR3 in DNA: TGTGCCAGCAGTGTGGGGGTGAGGGGAGAGACTGAAGCTTTCTTT.

The chain recombines TRBV5-4 with TRBJ2-7; D unresolved. CDR3 size: 14 residues. Germline V gene data show CDR1 as SGHNT and CDR2 as YYREEE (reference sequence). V shed 0 bases and J shed 3 bases, with 10 bases lying between them. CDR3 in amino acids: CASSLGAGNYEQYF. DNA for the CDR3: TGTGCCAGCAGCTTGGGGGCTGGGAACTACGAGCAGTACTTC.